This T cell receptor (beta chain) was documented in a study of blood T cell repertoires in COVID-19. This clone is labeled as medium-sized. Clones were read by immunoSEQ multiplex PCR, and TCRdb kept only the in-frame ones, dropping some. The data show about 260,000 clones, with 83% seen just once and approximately 9% held by the top ten. The CDR3 is made up of 13 amino acids. Deletions cut 3 bases from V and 10 bases from J, with 13 bases between. Germline lookup yields CDR1 LNHDA and CDR2 SQIVND (reference sequence). The chain carries TRBV19 and TRBJ1-5; a weak D match, TRBD1 (6 bases). Sequencing was carried out using peripheral blood. The clonotype comes from a woman aged 50 to 65 who had recovered from COVID-19. The CDR3 DNA reads TGTGCCAGTAGTATCGGACAGTCCAACCCCCAGCATTTT. As protein: CASSIGQSNPQHF. Variable domain in full (rest from reference TRBV19 and TRBJ1-5): DGGITQSPKYLFRKEGQNVTLSCEQNLNHDAMYWYRQDPGQGLRLIYYSQIVNDFQKGDIAEGYSVSREKKESFPLTVTSAQKNPTAFYLCASSIGQSNPQHFGDGTRLSIL.